The TCR beta chain described here comes from a study of vaccination and CD4 T cells after COVID-19. Study in general: Control cultures were given a CEFX pool, an HIV-1 Nef pool, or no peptide. Whole-study findings and limits: Recorded median SARS-CoV-2-reactive clonotype numbers increased from about 20 to 38 without reaching significance.

As to treatment: roughly nine-day PBMC culture with coronavirus spike peptide pools or control peptides (ViraFEST assay). Dates of positive PCR ran from March to December 2020, before US Alpha, Beta and Delta variants. V trimming: 3 bases; J trimming: 4 bases; junction bases outside the gene matches: 8. There are 15 residues in the CDR3. Germline loops: CDR1 DFQATT, CDR2 SNEGSKA (reference sequence). On this clonotype: Its antigen is not identified.

Sequencing of the DNA from cultured CD4+ T cells was carried out with the Oncomine TCR Beta short-read assay. From CD4+ T cells that had been cultured, genomic DNA was extracted. TCRdb re-called the PCR reads with MiXCR, one entry per CDR3 protein. The sample lists 9,500 to 15,000 distinct CDR3 sequences, over 55% occurring once. Sequenced: CD4+ T cells from blood, cultured in vitro. The chain uses TRBV20-1 and TRBJ2-5; 10 nucleotides agree with TRBD2. The TCR was taken from a human donor who had recovered from COVID-19. The CDR3 coding sequence is TGCAGTGCTAGGGTAGCGGGAGGAAGGGGAGAGACCCAGTACTTC. Its protein is CSARVAGGRGETQYF.